This T cell receptor (beta chain) was recovered during a study of blood T cell repertoires in COVID-19. This table comes from immunoSEQ multiplex PCR, and its TCRdb copy is limited to in-frame clones, with some not included. The sample holds about 160,000 clones; 75% to 85% are singletons and the top ten take roughly 3.5%. Which cohort a participant joined came from the clinical history participants gave. Resolution of symptoms, clearance, or two negative PCRs was present in recovered Cohort 3 donors. This clone was detected only a few times. Deletions cut 2 bases from V and 6 bases from J, with 15 bases between. The length of the CDR3 is 14 residues. The germline gives CDR1 SGHDT, CDR2 YYEEEE.

The V and J genes are TRBV5-6 and TRBJ2-7; perhaps TRBD2 as D (5 bases). This receptor was taken from an older woman who had recovered from COVID-19. What was sequenced was PBMCs or T cells enriched from blood (not recorded which). Here the CDR3 reads CASSFNAGYGEQYF. The CDR3 coding sequence is TGTGCCAGCAGCTTCAATGCGGGCTACGGCGAGCAGTACTTC.